The 18 T cell receptor beta chains below all came from one sample that was sequenced in a study of beta chain features in type 1 diabetes. Investigators reverse transcribed all isolated RNA, so they sequenced expressed TCRB transcripts. The method was immunoSEQ multiplex PCR; TCRdb's version includes in-frame clones alone and lacks a portion of them. This sample has around 400,000 clones, with around 16% found just once. Sequencing used naive CD4+ T cells from blood. The source of these receptors is a woman aged 18-29 years in good health.

This clone was picked up a small number of times. The genes are TRBV9 and TRBJ1-2, with TRBD1 as a possible D gene (5 bases). The CDR3 runs to 13 residues. CDR1 SGDLS and CDR2 YYNGEE come from the germline V gene. Trimming took 3 bases from V and 4 from J, leaving 10 bases between them. CDR3 sequence: CASSEGGVYGYTF. Written as DNA, the CDR3 is TGTGCCAGCAGCGAAGGAGGGGTCTATGGCTACACCTTC.

This sequence joins TRBV5-5 and TRBJ2-6; D ambiguous. V gave up 4 bases and J gave up 0 bases, with 5 bases separating them. The CDR3 runs to 14 residues. Germline-derived CDR1 and CDR2 are SGHKS and YYEKEE (reference sequence). The chain's CDR3 is CASSHVSGANVLTF. CDR3 nucleotide sequence: TGTGCCAGCAGCCATGTCTCTGGGGCCAACGTCCTGACTTTC.

The V gene is TRBV11-1, the J gene TRBJ2-3; the D gene is possibly TRBD1 (6 bases). The CDR3 extends over 14 amino acids. V lost 3 bases and J lost 5, with 12 bases in between. Germline CDR1 is SGHAT and CDR2 is FQDESV (reference sequence). CDR3 sequence reads: CASSFRRGKDTQYF. The CDR3 bases are TGTGCCAGCAGCTTCCGCAGGGGAAAAGATACGCAGTATTTT.

The J gene is TRBJ1-1, the V gene TRBV28; D is uncertain. V lost 0 bases and J lost 1, with 9 bases in between. CDR1 is MDHEN, CDR2 SYDVKM, per germline. This CDR3 region has 15 residues. The CDR3 region is CASSLWGVENTEAFF. Written as DNA, the CDR3 is TGTGCCAGCAGTTTATGGGGCGTTGAGAACACTGAAGCTTTCTTT.

This clone was seen more than once but under ten times. The chain carries TRBV5-1 and TRBJ2-3; 8 nucleotides agree with TRBD2. With V trimmed by 4 bases and J by 2 bases, 9 bases remained unmatched. The germline CDR1 and CDR2 sequences are SGHRS and YFSETQ. There are 16 residues in the CDR3. As DNA, the CDR3 is TGCGCCAGCAGCAAGCAGCGGGAGAGTTCCACAGATACGCAGTATTTT. Its translation: CASSKQRESSTDTQYF.

The rearrangement joins TRBV7-2 to TRBJ2-5; tentative D call: TRBD2 (6 bases). This CDR3 spans 12 amino acids. V was pared by 4 bases and J by 5 bases, with 8 bases between. Germline loops: CDR1 SGHTA, CDR2 FQGNSA. The CDR3 loop reads CASSSSGETQYF. The DNA of the CDR3 is TGTGCCAGCAGCTCCAGCGGGGAGACCCAGTACTTC.

The V call is TRBV29-1, the J call TRBJ2-5; no firm D call. Judging by the DNA end, TRBJ2-7 fits better; the J call may be wrong. This CDR3 spans 14 amino acids. Germline CDR1 SQVTM, CDR2 ANQGSEA. The CDR3, as DNA: TGCAGCGTTGTCCTCCGCGGAACAAACTACGAGCAGTACTTC. Protein product: CSVVLRGTNYEQYF.

The chain joins TRBV2 to TRBJ1-5; 9 bases agree with TRBD1. This CDR3 has 17 amino acids. CDR1 SNHLY and CDR2 FYNNEI come from the germline V gene. V lost 4 bases and J lost 6; bases outside the gene matches: 13. CDR3 nucleotides: TGTGCCAGCAGTGGGACAGGGGCCAACCCCGGGGCTCAGCCCCAGCATTTT. Its translation is CASSGTGANPGAQPQHF.

This clone was recorded a few times. V and J are TRBV4-3 and TRBJ2-5; a weak D match, TRBD2 (5 bases). The CDR3 spans 15 residues. V lost 1 base to trimming and J lost 3 bases, with 12 bases between them. CDR1 LGHNA and CDR2 YSLEER come from the germline V gene. The CDR3 loop is CASSQGMSGKETQYF. In DNA, the CDR3 is TGCGCCAGCAGCCAAGGGATGAGCGGAAAAGAGACCCAGTACTTC.

The chain couples TRBV18 to TRBJ2-5, with 11 positions matching TRBD2. With V trimmed by 0 bases and J by 2 bases, 14 bases remained unmatched. Germline CDR1 and CDR2: KGHSH and LQKENI. The CDR3 consists of 20 residues. The chain's CDR3 is CASSPPGLAVNRGLQETQYF. The CDR3 coding sequence is TGTGCCAGCTCACCACCGGGACTAGCGGTAAACAGGGGGCTTCAAGAGACCCAGTACTTC.

This clone was observed a handful of times. This rearrangement joins TRBV27 to TRBJ1-5, with 8 bases aligning to TRBD1. This CDR3 is built from 15 residues. V shed 5 bases and J 9 bases; nucleotides not matched to a gene: 12. Germline-derived CDR1 and CDR2 are MNHEY and SMNVEV (reference sequence). The CDR3 DNA reads as TGTGCCAGCAGTCTGACAGGGGTGGGGGCCGGGCCCCAGCATTTT. This translates into CASSLTGVGAGPQHF.

This clone was recorded a few times. The same CDR3 also results from other DNA sequences found in this sample. The V call is TRBV18, the J call TRBJ2-7, with 12 bases fitting TRBD1. The CDR3 consists of 15 residues. After removal of 0 bases from V and 4 bases from J, the junction contained 1 base not matched to a gene. The germline CDR1 and CDR2 sequences are KGHSH and LQKENI. The CDR3 DNA follows: TGTGCCAGCTCACCACCGGGACAGGGGGCTTACGAGCAGTACTTC. Its protein product is CASSPPGQGAYEQYF.

This chain joins TRBV30 and TRBJ2-5, with a possible D match to TRBD2 (5 bases). Trimming removed 3 bases from V and 0 bases from J, with 8 bases in between. The CDR3 sequence is 13 residues long. The germline CDR1 and CDR2 sequences are GTSNPN and SVGIG (reference sequence). The CDR3 DNA reads as TGTGCCTGGAGATCGGGGAACCAAGAGACCCAGTACTTC. Encoded protein: CAWRSGNQETQYF.

This chain connects TRBV30 to TRBJ2-6, with TRBD1 matching over 7 bases. There are 14 residues in the CDR3. Germline trimming cut 6 bases from V and 2 bases from J; bases unmatched to any gene: 4. CDR1 is GTSNPN, CDR2 SVGIG, per germline (reference sequence). CDR3 residues: CACETGPGANVLTF. CDR3 in DNA: TGTGCCTGCGAGACAGGGCCTGGGGCCAACGTCCTGACTTTC.

This clone has more than one count but fewer than ten. The gene calls are TRBV2 and TRBJ2-7; 11 bases are a match to TRBD2. CDR1 SNHLY and CDR2 FYNNEI come from the germline V gene. The CDR3 consists of 15 residues. V was clipped by 8 bases and J by 2 bases; unmatched bases: 8. CDR3 DNA: TGTGCCAGCCGTGGCGGGACTAGCGGAGCCTACGAGCAGTACTTC. Its protein product is CASRGGTSGAYEQYF.

This clone has only a few counts. The chain employs TRBV30 and TRBJ1-5, with TRBD1 matching 8 bases. The ends lost 0 bases at V and 9 bases at J; junction bases unmatched: 4. The CDR3 spans 13 residues. The germline gives CDR1 GTSNPN, CDR2 SVGIG (reference sequence). The CDR3 sequence: CAWSVQGVGPQHF. CDR3 DNA sequence: TGTGCCTGGAGTGTACAGGGGGTTGGGCCCCAGCATTTT.

V usage is TRBV29-1 and J usage is TRBJ1-1; 8 nucleotides line up with TRBD1. There are 13 residues in the CDR3. Germline V gene lookup returns CDR1 SQVTM and CDR2 ANQGSEA. The V segment lost 7 bases and the J segment 2 bases; nucleotides outside the gene matches: 6. The CDR3 coding sequence is TGCAGCGCAATCGGACAGGGTAACACTGAAGCTTTCTTT. Translating it yields CSAIGQGNTEAFF.

The CDR3 bases are TGTGCCAGCAGTTACCCCGTCGGGAGGCGTACCGGGGAGCTGTTTTTT. It encodes CASSYPVGRRTGELFF. V and J are TRBV6-5 and TRBJ2-2; 7 bases are shared with TRBD2. Looked up from germline, CDR1 is MNHEY and CDR2 is SVGAGI. CDR3 length: 16 residues. V was clipped by 2 bases and J by 5 bases; unmatched bases: 8.